A single T cell receptor (beta chain) is shown here with its context. Its cognate antigen is unknown. This entry belongs to a study of blood T cells in healthy people across ages. Whole-study findings and limits: Diversity was higher, and naive CD4+ cells more numerous, in long-lived donors than in aged donors.

This CDR3 spans 14 amino acids. Per the germline V gene, CDR1 is SGHRS and CDR2 is YFSETQ. Through a sample-barcoded 5' primer and a J-beta primer mix, a second PCR was run for about 6 to 11 cycles. Each cDNA molecule carried a tag from a template-switch adaptor that contained 12 random nucleotides. TCRdb redid the calling of the 5' RACE reads with MiXCR, one entry per CDR3 protein. The sample carries around 1.7 million distinct CDR3 sequences, about 30% recorded once. The V call is TRBV5-1, the J call TRBJ2-1, with D unclear. Matching the DNA end better, TRBJ2-7 makes the J call doubtful. The sequenced sample consisted of blood. The TCR sequence derives from a woman between 25 and 40 years old in good health. CDR3 loop: CASGPQSSYNEQYF. In nucleotides, the CDR3 is TGCGCCAGCGGCCCCCAGTCCTCCTACAATGAGCAGTACTTC.